The T cell receptor (beta chain) described here comes from a study of T-cell memory formation after mild COVID-19 (dated by TCRdb to the early 2020s). With respect to the entire study: Most TCR sequence clusters were specific to one of the two donors. The cohort was made up of two young adult volunteers, one female and one male, who were previously healthy. In a couple of donors, T-cell clones that expanded and contracted after mild COVID-19 were tracked by sequencing TCRalpha and TCRbeta repertoires over time.

In the germline V gene (reference sequence), CDR1 corresponds to SGHNT and CDR2 to YYREEE. Unmatched junction bases come to 6, with V trimmed by 3 bases and J by 4 bases. The CDR3 runs 14 amino acids, cysteine and phenylalanine included. Only the CDR3 DNA is retained, 42 bases long and in frame from the first base. Study-wide findings and limitations: Some responding clones were detected in pre-infection memory, suggesting pre-existing cross-reactive memory T cells joined the SARS-CoV-2 response. Clones that contracted from day 15 to 85 showed balanced CD4/CD8 phenotypes, whereas a second wave of clones that expanded from day 15 to 37 leaned towards CD4+. The study covered only two mild cases, and larger cohorts including severe cases with pre-infection samples were considered necessary. Contracting CD4+ clones appeared mostly in the CM and EM memory subsets, whereas CD8+ clones were enriched in EMRA. Whether the second-wave clones peaking on day 37 were SARS-CoV-2 specific was not confirmed.

The reads were generated on an Illumina NovaSeq 6000. cDNA libraries for TCRalpha and TCRbeta were prepared by 5'RACE using constant-segment primers, with sample barcodes and unique molecular identifiers added. Trizol reagent was used to extract RNA from every sample. Amplification of the libraries took two PCR steps, and the second step added a second sample barcode plus Illumina TruSeq adapters. Sequencing of the libraries was done on an Illumina NovaSeq, producing 2 x 150 bp paired-end reads. Turning to the authors' computational methods: Reads were demultiplexed and collapsed into UMI-guided consensus sequences with migec v1.2.7. Using mixcr v2.1.11, UMI consensuses were aligned to TRA and TRB V and J templates and then assembled into clonotypes. A clonotype was counted as expanded or contracted only if both edgeR and NoisET called the change significant, with noise models trained on biological replicates. For edgeR calls, a false discovery rate-adjusted p below 0.01 and a log2 fold-change threshold of 1 were applied. PCA with hierarchical clustering of max-normalized trajectories of the 1000 most abundant clonotypes was used as exploratory dynamics analysis. Separately sequenced CD4+ and CD8+ repertoires were used to assign the CD4 or CD8 phenotype of responding clones. TCRdb reanalyzed the raw reads on its own, using fastp at Q25 for trimming and MiXCR for clone calling, and kept in-frame beta chains. Entries are consolidated by CDR3 protein sequence, retaining the most common genes and DNA. Clone size and V and J calls follow TCRdb, not the original study. The sample table contains about 260,000 distinct CDR3 sequences; only one count was recorded for around 16% of them. Over 20% of the sample is held by the ten biggest clonotypes.

For this clonotype: Its antigen is currently not known. No quality values exist for individual bases; no much larger clone is one base distant.

Ficoll-Paque density gradient centrifugation was the method used to isolate PBMCs. Sequenced sample: PBMCs or a T cell subset sorted from them (not recorded which). The clonotype originates from a man in his late teens or twenties who had mild COVID-19 (a few samples of this study predate the infection). The sample titles of this study are shuffled in the database, so cell type and time point are left out; the donor was told from shared clones. The sequence links TRBV5-4 to TRBJ1-1, with 7 bases in between that match TRBD1. The nucleotide sequence reads TGTGCCAGCAGCTCAAAGACAGGGCCCACTGAAGCTTTCTTT. It translates to CASSSKTGPTEAFF. Reference TRBV5-4 and TRBJ1-1 genes cover what lies past the CDR3, so the full variable domain is ETGVTQSPTHLIKTRGQQVTLRCSSQSGHNTVSWYQQALGQGPQFIFQYYREEENGRGNFPPRFSGLQFPNYSSELNVNALELDDSALYLCASSSKTGPTEAFFGQGTRLTVV.